This T cell receptor (beta chain) was documented in a study of control samples from healthy donors and cancer patients (dated by TCRdb to about 2020). CDR1 SGDLS and CDR2 YYNGEE are derived from the germline V gene. V is pruned by 0 bases and J by 3 bases, leaving 8 bases of the junction without a gene match. The CDR3 contains 17 residues, cysteine and phenylalanine counted. Here the CDR3 DNA is all that survives: 51 bases in frame from base 1. In the case of this clone: Its target antigen remains unknown. No base-level quality is on record; no much larger clone is a single base apart.

Library preparation used the immunoSEQ multiplex PCR assay. Not all clones reach the TCRdb copy of this immuneACCESS table, which keeps in-frame sequences only. Checked studies attribute under half of the gap to unresolved V genes and leave the rest unexplained. Within this sample are about 60,000 clones, with approximately 86% of them counted one time only. The ten largest clonotypes hold about 3.8% of the sample. The sample comprised blood. The rearranged chain carries TRBV9 and TRBJ2-7, with TRBD2 matching 11 junction bases. This sequence originates from a man between 50 and 59 years old in good health. The nucleotide sequence is TGTGCCAGCAGCGTAGGGGCTAGCGGGAGGTTGGGCTACGAGCAGTACTTC. Its translation reads: CASSVGASGRLGYEQYF.